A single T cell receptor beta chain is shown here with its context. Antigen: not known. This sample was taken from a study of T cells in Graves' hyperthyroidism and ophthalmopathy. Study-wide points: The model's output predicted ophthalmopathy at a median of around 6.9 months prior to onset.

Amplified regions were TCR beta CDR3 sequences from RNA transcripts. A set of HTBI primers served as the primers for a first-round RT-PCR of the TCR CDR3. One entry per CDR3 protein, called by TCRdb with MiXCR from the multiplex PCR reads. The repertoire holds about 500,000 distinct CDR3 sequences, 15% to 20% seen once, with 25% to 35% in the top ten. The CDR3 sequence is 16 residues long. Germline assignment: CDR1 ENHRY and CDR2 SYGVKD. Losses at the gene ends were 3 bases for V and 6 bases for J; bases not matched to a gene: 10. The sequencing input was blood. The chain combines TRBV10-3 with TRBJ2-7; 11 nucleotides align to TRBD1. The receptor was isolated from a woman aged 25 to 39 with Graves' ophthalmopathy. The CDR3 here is CAISDSPGTGGVEQYF. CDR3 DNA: TGTGCCATCAGTGACTCCCCCGGGACAGGGGGTGTCGAGCAGTACTTC.